The next 22 T cell receptor beta chains were all read from a single sample in a study of T cell responses to AZD1222 COVID-19 vaccine. The data were produced by immunoSEQ multiplex PCR, yet TCRdb's version contains in-frame clones alone and is incomplete. Seen here are over 85,000 clones, approximately 90% observed once, and the top ten hold 2.5% to 3.5%. This sample comprised peripheral blood, obtained on day 0 of AZD1222 vaccination. These receptors originate from an adult in good health.

This chain uses TRBV6-1 with TRBJ1-2; D is unclear. The germline gives CDR1 MNHNS, CDR2 SASEGT. V was trimmed by 2 bases and J by 5 bases, leaving 9 bases between them. The CDR3 is 13 amino acids. In nucleotides, the CDR3 is TGTGCCAGCAGTGAACCCGCTCGGTATGGCTACACCTTC. Amino acid sequence: CASSEPARYGYTF.

The chain recombines TRBV19 with TRBJ1-2, with 7 bases matching TRBD1. This CDR3 spans 15 amino acids. CDR1 and CDR2 from the germline V gene are LNHDA and SQIVND (reference sequence). Unmatched junction bases numbered 11, after V lost 5 bases and J lost 5 bases. The CDR3 region is CASSLMSGTAYGYTF. CDR3 sequence (DNA): TGTGCCAGTAGTCTAATGTCGGGGACAGCTTATGGCTACACCTTC.

The chain has TRBV3-1 (or the pseudogene TRBV3-2) and TRBJ2-4; no clear D. This CDR3 spans 15 amino acids. Germline CDR1 and CDR2: LGHDT and YNNKEL (reference sequence). Trimming pared 0 bases from V and 0 bases from J, leaving 6 bases between. This CDR3 is CASSQDTVAKNIQYF. In DNA form, the CDR3 reads TGTGCCAGCAGCCAAGATACCGTAGCCAAAAACATTCAGTACTTC.

This rearrangement joins TRBV4-2 to TRBJ1-4, with D perhaps matching TRBD1 (5 bases). The CDR3 extends over 18 amino acids. Trimming took 0 bases from V and 8 from J, leaving 22 bases between them. Germline lookup yields CDR1 LGHNA and CDR2 YNFKEQ. The CDR3 loop reads CASSQEGKAGLRREKLFF. For the CDR3, the DNA is TGTGCCAGCAGCCAAGAGGGGAAGGCAGGGCTTAGGCGGGAAAAACTGTTTTTT.

The chain joins TRBV7-9 to TRBJ1-1, with 8 bases matching TRBD1. Looked up from germline, CDR1 is SEHNR and CDR2 is FQNEAQ (reference sequence). The length of the CDR3 is 16 residues. The J segment lost 3 bases and the V segment lost 3 bases, leaving 9 bases of the junction unmatched. The CDR3: CASSLTGAQRDTEAFF. CDR3 in DNA: TGTGCCAGCAGCTTGACAGGGGCCCAACGTGACACTGAAGCTTTCTTT.

This clone was observed once. Written as DNA, the CDR3 is TGTGCCAGCAGCTTGCCGGGACAAACTTCACCCCTCCACTTT. It specifies CASSLPGQTSPLHF. V usage is TRBV7-9 and J usage is TRBJ1-6, with D possibly matching TRBD1 (6 bases). The ends were cut back, 3 bases at V and 9 bases at J, with 12 bases in the middle. The CDR3 contains 14 residues. The germline V gene has CDR1 SEHNR and CDR2 FQNEAQ (reference sequence).

The rearrangement joins TRBV7-2 to TRBJ2-5; D is possibly TRBD2 (6 bases). The V gene's germline CDR1 is SGHTA and CDR2 FQGNSA. The V and J ends lost 5 bases and 5 bases respectively, with 12 bases between them. This CDR3 region has 13 residues. The CDR3 DNA sequence: TGTGCCAGCAGCGTGATTGGGGGGGAGACCCAGTACTTC. Translation gives CASSVIGGETQYF.

This clone came up a few times. This sequence joins TRBV5-1 and TRBJ1-5, with a possible D match to TRBD1 (6 bases). V lost 3 bases and J 4 bases, leaving 11 bases between the germline ends. Germline values: CDR1 SGHRS, CDR2 YFSETQ. This CDR3 comprises 14 residues. The CDR3 coding sequence is TGCGCCAGCAGCTCAGGGGACCCAAATCAGCCCCAGCATTTT. It translates to CASSSGDPNQPQHF.

The V and J genes are TRBV19 and TRBJ1-5; possibly TRBD1 for D (5 bases). Trimming took off 7 bases at V and 5 bases at J, with 12 bases between the two ends. CDR1 and CDR2 from the germline V gene are LNHDA and SQIVND (reference sequence). The CDR3 sequence is 13 residues long. CDR3 nucleotide sequence: TGTGCCAGTAACTTTGGGGGTGATCAGCCCCAGCATTTT. Its translation is CASNFGGDQPQHF. The full variable domain, its missing parts supplied by reference TRBV19 and TRBJ1-5, is DGGITQSPKYLFRKEGQNVTLSCEQNLNHDAMYWYRQDPGQGLRLIYYSQIVNDFQKGDIAEGYSVSREKKESFPLTVTSAQKNPTAFYLCASNFGGDQPQHFGDGTRLSIL.

The CDR3 nucleotides are TGTGCCAGCAGCCCACATACAGGGGAGGATCAGCCCCAGCATTTT. It codes for CASSPHTGEDQPQHF. V usage is TRBV11-2 and J usage is TRBJ1-5; 7 nucleotides agree with TRBD1. This CDR3 is 15 amino acids long. Germline V gene data show CDR1 as SGHAT and CDR2 as FQNNGV. Germline trimming cut 5 bases from V and 5 bases from J; bases unmatched to any gene: 9.

The chain joins TRBV2 to TRBJ1-4; D might be TRBD1 (5 bases). The CDR3 sequence is 15 residues long. Per the germline V gene, CDR1 is SNHLY and CDR2 is FYNNEI. V was cut by 7 bases and J by 8 bases, with 20 bases left in between. CDR3 in DNA: TGTGCCAGCACTTTTCAGGGATTGGAGGACGAAAAACTGTTTTTT. Translated: CASTFQGLEDEKLFF.

This chain links TRBV28 with TRBJ2-7; D is unclear. The CDR3 has 16 amino acids. The V end lost 6 bases, the J end lost 0 bases, and 18 bases lay between the germline ends. Germline CDR1 MDHEN, CDR2 SYDVKM. The CDR3 region is CASRTPDGLSSYEQYF. For the CDR3, the DNA is TGTGCCAGCAGAACACCAGACGGCCTTAGCTCCTACGAGCAGTACTTC.

This chain joins TRBV7-2 and TRBJ2-7, with a possible D match to TRBD1 (5 bases). This CDR3 is 15 amino acids long. The germline V and J ends were trimmed by 1 base and 2 bases, with 12 bases remaining between them. Germline CDR1 is SGHTA and CDR2 is FQGNSA. CDR3 in amino acids: CASSLERQGTYEQYF. In nucleotides, the CDR3 is TGTGCCAGCAGCTTAGAACGGCAGGGTACCTACGAGCAGTACTTC.

The CDR3, as DNA: TGTGCCAGCAGCTTTCAGGGGAGCACTGAAGCTTTCTTT. This codes for CASSFQGSTEAFF. The rearrangement joins TRBV5-4 to TRBJ1-1; maybe TRBD1 (6 bases). The CDR3 totals 13 residues. Germline V gene lookup returns CDR1 SGHNT and CDR2 YYREEE (reference sequence). V was pared by 2 bases and J by 4 bases, with 9 bases between.

A word on this clone: The sample holds other DNA sequences that translate to the same CDR3. The chain employs TRBV5-1 and TRBJ2-7; 7 nucleotides align to TRBD2. V trimming: 0 bases; J trimming: 2 bases; junction bases outside the gene matches: 2. Germline V CDR1 and CDR2: SGHRS, YFSETQ. The CDR3 is 14 residues long. The CDR3 spells CASSLAAGAYEQYF. The CDR3, as DNA: TGCGCCAGCAGCTTGGCCGCGGGGGCCTACGAGCAGTACTTC.

V is TRBV18 and J is TRBJ1-5; 7 bases agree with TRBD1. The V and J ends lost 2 bases and 0 bases, in that order; junction bases with no gene match: 4. The CDR3 runs 16 residues. Germline CDR1 reads KGHSH; CDR2 reads LQKENI. The CDR3 nucleotides read TGTGCCAGCTCACCAGAGGGGGCGGGTAGCAATCAGCCCCAGCATTTT. Protein: CASSPEGAGSNQPQHF.

The CDR3 DNA sequence: TGTGCCAGCAGCTTTACAGGGATTGAACGCGAGCAGTACTTC. It codes for CASSFTGIEREQYF. The genes are TRBV7-2 and TRBJ2-7; maybe TRBD1 (6 bases). Germline V gene data show CDR1 as SGHTA and CDR2 as FQGNSA. The CDR3 loop spans 14 amino acids. Trimming removed 3 bases at V and 6 bases at J, with 15 bases between.

This chain links TRBV28 with TRBJ1-6; D not resolved. The germline V gene encodes CDR1 MDHEN and CDR2 SYDVKM. The CDR3 spans 13 residues. V was pared by 7 bases and J by 10 bases, with 14 bases between. The CDR3 here is CASNLKVGSPLHF. CDR3 sequence (DNA): TGTGCCAGCAATCTAAAAGTGGGGTCACCCCTCCACTTT.

The chain couples TRBV30 to TRBJ1-2; D gene uncertain. The CDR3 sequence is 13 residues long. The V gene lost 4 bases and the J gene lost 5 bases, with 14 bases spanning the gap. Germline assignment: CDR1 GTSNPN and CDR2 SVGIG (reference sequence). CDR3 region: CAWTWVGSYGYTF. The DNA for the CDR3 is TGTGCCTGGACCTGGGTGGGGAGTTATGGCTACACCTTC.

The rearrangement joins TRBV11-3 to TRBJ2-2, with D maybe TRBD2 (5 bases). CDR3 length: 14 residues. V lost 3 bases and J lost 6, with 11 bases in between. Germline loops: CDR1 SGHNT, CDR2 YENEEA. The chain's CDR3 is CASSLPRRPGELFF. The CDR3 coding sequence is TGTGCCAGCAGCTTGCCCCGGAGGCCCGGGGAGCTGTTTTTT.

The gene calls are TRBV3-1 (or the pseudogene TRBV3-2) and TRBJ1-2; TRBD1 might be the D (5 bases). V dropped 4 bases and J dropped 3 bases, with 9 bases sitting between them. This CDR3 has 13 residues. Looked up from germline, CDR1 is LGHDT and CDR2 is YNNKEL (reference sequence). The CDR3 sequence is CASSRRDDYGYTF. CDR3 nucleotides: TGTGCCAGCAGCCGCCGGGACGACTATGGCTACACCTTC.

This clone was picked up one time. The chain combines TRBV19 with TRBJ2-1; D call uncertain. V gave up 6 bases and J gave up 4 bases, with 10 bases separating them. The V gene's germline CDR1 is LNHDA and CDR2 SQIVND (reference sequence). The CDR3 sequence is 13 residues long. Here the CDR3 DNA reads TGTGCCAGTAGAGTAATGGGTTACAATGAGCAGTTCTTC. Amino acid sequence: CASRVMGYNEQFF.